This T cell receptor beta chain was obtained from a study of neoadjuvant nivolumab and ipilimumab in lung cancer. General observations from the study: Only a single major-pathologic-response sample was available for clonality analysis. TCR sequencing covered a small number of samples.

Profiling relied on immunoSEQ multiplex PCR, and the TCRdb table lists in-frame clones only, not all of them. The table lists more than 25,000 clones, roughly three quarters of them singletons, with 15% to 20% in the top ten. As to this clone: Its antigen is currently unknown.

V gave up 6 bases and J gave up 5 bases, with 13 bases separating them. Per the germline V gene, CDR1 is KGHSH and CDR2 is LQKENI. This CDR3 is built from 13 residues. The source material was tumor tissue, sampled after neoadjuvant nivolumab, alone or with ipilimumab, at or shortly before surgery. This sequence was found in an adult with non-small cell lung cancer. This rearrangement joins TRBV18 to TRBJ2-5; D is uncertain. The CDR3 nucleotides read TGTGCCAGCTCCTCGGCCCTCGGGGAGACCCAGTACTTC. Translated: CASSSALGETQYF.